Below are 26 T cell receptor beta chains sequenced from a single sample in a study of identical twins. TCRdb reprocessed the 5' RACE reads via MiXCR and lists one record per CDR3 protein. This sample has approximately 140,000 distinct CDR3 sequences, with under 4.5% found just once. Material for sequencing was memory T cells sorted from blood. These receptors came from a man aged 18 to 29 in good health.

The chain carries TRBV11-2 and TRBJ2-5, with 7 nucleotides matching TRBD2. Germline-derived CDR1 and CDR2 are SGHAT and FQNNGV. The CDR3 runs 14 residues. The V and J ends lost 6 bases and 2 bases, in that order; junction bases with no gene match: 6. CDR3 residues: CASRIAGIQETQYF. Here the CDR3 DNA reads TGTGCCAGCAGGATAGCGGGTATACAAGAGACCCAGTACTTC.

Comment on this clonotype: A much more abundant neighbour one base away suggests this may be a read error. The conserved final phenylalanine or tryptophan is absent from the CDR3, which likely points to a read error. The chain recombines TRBV7-9 with TRBJ1-5, with D possibly being TRBD1 (6 bases). The germline V and J ends were trimmed by 4 bases and 4 bases, with 11 bases remaining between them. Germline V gene data show CDR1 as SEHNR and CDR2 as FQNEAQ (reference sequence). The CDR3 extends over 14 amino acids. The CDR3 loop is CASSSGTRNQPQHS. The CDR3 coding sequence is TGTGCCAGCAGCTCTGGGACAAGGAATCAGCCCCAGCATTCT.

This clonotype was seen many times. The chain recombines TRBV7-2 with TRBJ2-2; D gene ambiguous. Germline V gene sequence: CDR1 SGHTA, CDR2 FQGNSA. The CDR3 runs to 15 residues. Trimming removed 5 bases at V and 0 bases at J, with 10 bases between. CDR3 nucleotide sequence: TGTGCCAGCAGCCCGGGTGGTTCGAACACCGGGGAGCTGTTTTTT. This gives the protein CASSPGGSNTGELFF.

This clonotype occurred many times. The chain couples TRBV7-6 to TRBJ2-5; D possibly corresponds to TRBD2 (6 bases). This CDR3 is 13 amino acids long. The V gene lost 3 bases and the J gene lost 7 bases, with 12 bases spanning the gap. Germline CDR1 reads SGHVS; CDR2 reads FNYEAQ. The CDR3 DNA reads as TGTGCCAGCAGCTTGAGGACCGGGGGGACCCAGTACTTC. It encodes CASSLRTGGTQYF.

The table lists this clonotype with many counts. The rearrangement links TRBV5-1 to TRBJ2-1, with TRBD2 identical over 11 bases. Germline trimming cut 0 bases from V and 9 bases from J; bases unmatched to any gene: 5. This CDR3 is built from 15 residues. Germline lookup yields CDR1 SGHRS and CDR2 YFSETQ. In DNA, the CDR3 is TGCGCCAGCAGCTTGGCTACTAGCGGGAGCAGTGAGCAGTTCTTC. As protein: CASSLATSGSSEQFF.

This clonotype was found many times. The chain employs TRBV4-3 and TRBJ2-7; D remains unclear. From germline, CDR1 is LGHNA and CDR2 YSLEER. V lost 3 bases, J lost 2 bases, and 11 bases lay in between. This CDR3 is 14 amino acids long. CDR3: CASSQGRQTYEQYF. The CDR3 DNA follows: TGCGCCAGCAGCCAGGGAAGGCAGACCTACGAGCAGTACTTC.

This clonotype was recorded many times. V and J are TRBV5-1 and TRBJ2-7; D may be TRBD1 (6 bases). Trimming removed 3 bases at V and 5 bases at J, with 12 bases between. Looked up from germline, CDR1 is SGHRS and CDR2 is YFSETQ. The CDR3 has 13 amino acids. DNA of the CDR3: TGCGCCAGCAGCTACGACACAGGGAACGAGCAGTACTTC. Residues: CASSYDTGNEQYF.

This clonotype was counted only a few times. The chain uses TRBV20-1 and TRBJ1-3; no clear D. V gave up 6 bases and J gave up 0 bases, with 9 bases separating them. Germline CDR1 and CDR2: DFQATT and SNEGSKA (reference sequence). This CDR3 has 13 amino acids. The CDR3: CSAARVSGNTIYF. The CDR3 nucleotides read TGCAGTGCCGCCCGGGTCTCTGGAAACACCATATATTTT.

This clonotype has ten or more counts. The rearrangement joins TRBV10-3 to TRBJ2-7; 9 bases align to TRBD2. Germline CDR1 and CDR2: ENHRY and SYGVKD. The CDR3 has 13 residues. The V segment lost 8 bases and the J segment 1 base; nucleotides outside the gene matches: 3. CDR3 coding DNA: TGTGCCATCGCGGGAGGGTCTTCCTACGAGCAGTACGTC. As protein: CAIAGGSSYEQYV.

Ten or more counts support this clonotype. The rearrangement uses TRBV12-3 or TRBV12-4 and TRBJ2-1; the match to TRBD1 covers 10 bases. V lost 7 bases to trimming and J lost 12 bases; unmatched junction nucleotides: 12. This CDR3 has 14 amino acids. The chain's CDR3 is CASTRSGTGAGQFF. CDR3 DNA sequence: TGTGCCAGCACCCGTAGCGGGACAGGGGCGGGGCAGTTCTTC.

This clonotype has at least ten counts. V usage is TRBV19 and J usage is TRBJ2-3, with 12 bases matching TRBD2. This CDR3 is 17 amino acids long. Germline V gives CDR1 LNHDA, CDR2 SQIVND (reference sequence). Trimming took 5 bases from V and 4 from J; bases not matched to a gene: 10. The CDR3 nucleotides are TGTGCCAGTAGTCCACGACTAGCGGGAGTACGTCCAGATACGCAGTATTTT. Protein product: CASSPRLAGVRPDTQYF.

This clonotype was detected ten times or more. The chain is built from TRBV7-9 and TRBJ1-4; D call uncertain. The CDR3 contains 16 residues. Per the germline V gene, CDR1 is SEHNR and CDR2 is FQNEAQ (reference sequence). The ends were cut back, 3 bases at V and 2 bases at J, with 13 bases in the middle. CDR3 sequence reads: CASSFPSRGTNEKLFF. The CDR3 bases are TGTGCCAGCAGCTTCCCATCACGTGGGACTAATGAAAAACTGTTTTTT.

This clonotype has at least ten counts. The chain has TRBV25-1 and TRBJ1-2, with TRBD1 identical over 7 bases. This CDR3 is built from 17 residues. The V gene's germline CDR1 is MGHDK and CDR2 SYGVNS. V trimming: 1 base; J trimming: 2 bases; junction bases outside the gene matches: 10. CDR3 sequence: CASSESDRQGPNYGYTF. CDR3 nucleotides: TGTGCCAGCAGTGAATCGGACCGACAGGGTCCCAACTATGGCTACACCTTC.

In its sample, this clonotype was seen many times. This sequence joins TRBV20-1 and TRBJ2-2, with D possibly called TRBD1 or TRBD2 (5 bases each). This CDR3 is 15 amino acids long. Germline V gene lookup returns CDR1 DFQATT and CDR2 SNEGSKA (reference sequence). V shed 6 bases and J shed 4 bases, with 18 bases lying between them. The CDR3 DNA reads TGCAGTGCCGCGTTGGGGACCCGCGGCACCGGGGAGCTGTTTTTT. Its protein product is CSAALGTRGTGELFF.

This clonotype was recorded at least ten times. The J gene is TRBJ1-2, the V gene TRBV20-1; possibly TRBD1 for D (6 bases). Germline CDR1 is DFQATT and CDR2 is SNEGSKA (reference sequence). V was cut by 6 bases and J by 8 bases, with 13 bases left in between. The CDR3 loop spans 11 amino acids. This chain's CDR3 is CSAGGQQGYTF. CDR3 nucleotide sequence: TGCAGTGCAGGGGGGCAGCAAGGCTACACCTTC.

This clonotype has at least ten counts. This chain uses TRBV29-1 with TRBJ2-1; D perhaps matches TRBD1 (6 bases). Germline V lookup: CDR1 SQVTM, CDR2 ANQGSEA. The CDR3 contains 14 residues. The V gene lost 5 bases and the J gene lost 6 bases, with 17 bases spanning the gap. In DNA, the CDR3 is TGCAGCGTTCAGGGGAGAGCGGTTAGCAATGAGCAGTTCTTC. It codes for CSVQGRAVSNEQFF.

CDR3 DNA sequence: TGTGCCATCAGTGAGATCAGCGGGAGCTCAGATACGCAGTATTTT. The encoded protein is CAISEISGSSDTQYF. The V call is TRBV10-3, the J call TRBJ2-3, with 8 positions matching TRBD2. Germline V CDR1 and CDR2: ENHRY, SYGVKD. The V and J ends lost 2 bases and 4 bases, in that order; junction bases with no gene match: 5. This CDR3 has 15 amino acids.

Many counts were recorded for this clonotype. The rearrangement links TRBV7-2 to TRBJ1-1; D remains unclear. Germline V gene data show CDR1 as SGHTA and CDR2 as FQGNSA. Between the trimmed V and J ends, which lost 1 base and 7 bases, there was a span of 10 bases. CDR3 size: 13 residues. The CDR3 coding sequence is TGTGCCAGCAGCTTAGTCGACGGTGGTGAAGCTTTCTTT. Protein product: CASSLVDGGEAFF.

This clonotype was seen ten or more times. This chain connects TRBV24-1 to TRBJ2-3; 9 bases are a match to TRBD2. V lost 3 bases to trimming and J lost 2 bases; unmatched junction nucleotides: 5. The V gene's germline CDR1 is KGHDR and CDR2 SFDVKD. This CDR3 contains 16 residues. CDR3 bases: TGTGCCACCAGTGATCAGACTAGCGGCTACACAGATACGCAGTATTTT. This codes for CATSDQTSGYTDTQYF.

Many counts were recorded for this clonotype. The V and J genes are TRBV5-1 and TRBJ2-6, with a tentative D call TRBD2 (6 bases). CDR1 and CDR2 (germline): SGHRS, YFSETQ. With 4 bases removed from V and 0 bases from J, the gap between germline ends came to 11 bases. There are 16 residues in the CDR3. This CDR3 is CASSPGGGSGANVLTF. CDR3 nucleotides: TGCGCCAGCAGCCCCGGGGGAGGCTCTGGGGCCAACGTCCTGACTTTC.

This clonotype occurred many times. V usage is TRBV7-6 and J usage is TRBJ1-4; TRBD1 might be the D (5 bases). The CDR3 totals 12 residues. Per germline, CDR1 SGHVS and CDR2 FNYEAQ. V lost 6 bases and J lost 8, with 10 bases in between. CDR3 DNA: TGTGCCAGCAGTTCCAGGGCCGAAAAACTGTTTTTT. Amino acids: CASSSRAEKLFF.

This clonotype was seen repeatedly, ten times or more. The chain recombines TRBV7-2 with TRBJ2-7; 12 nucleotides agree with TRBD2. The CDR3 has 17 amino acids. The V and J ends lost 1 base and 6 bases, in that order; junction bases with no gene match: 10. Germline CDR1 and CDR2: SGHTA and FQGNSA. The CDR3 protein is CASSLGALAGGRGEQYF. The CDR3 nucleotides are TGTGCCAGCAGCTTAGGTGCTCTAGCGGGAGGGAGGGGCGAGCAGTACTTC.

A word on this clonotype: This could be a read error, since a much larger clone is one nucleotide away. This sequence joins TRBV10-3 and TRBJ2-2; a possible D gene is TRBD2 (5 bases). The germline V gene has CDR1 ENHRY and CDR2 SYGVKD. The CDR3 covers 11 residues. The CDR3 is CAISSSGELLF. The CDR3 DNA is TGTGCCATCAGCTCATCCGGGGAGCTGCTTTTT.

This clonotype was picked up many times. The chain couples TRBV12-3 or TRBV12-4 to TRBJ1-1; perhaps TRBD1 as D (5 bases). The V gene lost 8 bases and the J gene lost 10 bases, with 17 bases spanning the gap. The CDR3 has 12 amino acids. In DNA form, the CDR3 reads TGTGCCAGCCAAAGCCCAGGGTTAGGAGCTTTCTTT. This encodes CASQSPGLGAFF.

This clonotype was detected many times. V is TRBV4-2 and J is TRBJ2-5; D unresolved. The CDR3 runs to 15 residues. The germline gives CDR1 LGHNA, CDR2 YNFKEQ. V was trimmed by 0 bases and J by 3 bases, leaving 11 bases between them. CDR3: CASSQDLRLKETQYF. The CDR3, as DNA: TGTGCCAGCAGCCAAGATTTACGTCTAAAAGAGACCCAGTACTTC.

This clonotype was detected many times. V gene TRBV4-1 combines with J gene TRBJ1-5; TRBD1 is a possible D gene (6 bases). V was shortened by 2 bases and J by 2 bases, with 16 bases between the two germline ends. Looked up from germline, CDR1 is MGHRA and CDR2 is YSYEKL. The CDR3 length is 17 residues. The CDR3 spells CASSQPATGVGNQPQHF. In DNA form, the CDR3 reads TGCGCCAGCAGCCAACCCGCGACAGGAGTGGGCAATCAGCCCCAGCATTTT.